Sequencing of this TCR beta chain was carried out in a study of T cells in Graves' hyperthyroidism and ophthalmopathy. Study-wide points: Ophthalmopathy cases were set apart from stable hyperthyroidism by a 13 V-J model.

Trimming removed 2 bases from V and 7 bases from J, with 15 bases in between. Germline V CDR1 and CDR2: LNHDA, SQIVND (reference sequence). This CDR3 has 15 amino acids. TCR beta CDR3 region amplification was performed from RNA transcripts. HTBI primers drove first-round RT-PCR of the TCR CDR3. TCRdb ran MiXCR on the multiplex PCR reads and lists one entry per CDR3 protein. In the table there are over 500,000 distinct CDR3 sequences, 46% of which are singletons. The sample holds a few counts of this clonotype. What it binds is not known. The chain employs TRBV19 and TRBJ1-5; TRBD1 might be the D (5 bases). Sequencing input: peripheral blood or thyroid tissue (not recorded which). This sequence was found in an adult woman with Graves' disease, either hyperthyroidism or ophthalmopathy (not recorded which). CDR3 in DNA: TGTGCCAGTAGTATACAGGTCCAGGGACGGCAGCCCCAGCATTTT. It is translated as CASSIQVQGRQPQHF.